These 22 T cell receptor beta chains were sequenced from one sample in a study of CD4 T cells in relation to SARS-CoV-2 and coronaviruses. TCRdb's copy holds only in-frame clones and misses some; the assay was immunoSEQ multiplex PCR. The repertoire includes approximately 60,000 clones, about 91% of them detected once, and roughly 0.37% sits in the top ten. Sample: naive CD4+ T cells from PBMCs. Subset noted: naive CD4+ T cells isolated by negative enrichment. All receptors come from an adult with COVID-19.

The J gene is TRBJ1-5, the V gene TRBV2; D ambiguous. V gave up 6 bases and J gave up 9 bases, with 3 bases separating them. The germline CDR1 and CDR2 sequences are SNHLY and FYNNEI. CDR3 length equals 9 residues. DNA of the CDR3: TGTGCCAGCAGCCCGCCCCAGCATTTT. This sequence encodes CASSPPQHF.

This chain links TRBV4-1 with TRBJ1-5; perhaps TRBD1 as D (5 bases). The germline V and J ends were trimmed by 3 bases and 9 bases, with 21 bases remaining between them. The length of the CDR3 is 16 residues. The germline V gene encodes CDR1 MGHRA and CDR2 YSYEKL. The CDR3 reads CASSHTDTIPVRPQHF. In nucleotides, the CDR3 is TGCGCCAGCAGCCATACGGACACAATACCGGTGCGGCCCCAGCATTTT.

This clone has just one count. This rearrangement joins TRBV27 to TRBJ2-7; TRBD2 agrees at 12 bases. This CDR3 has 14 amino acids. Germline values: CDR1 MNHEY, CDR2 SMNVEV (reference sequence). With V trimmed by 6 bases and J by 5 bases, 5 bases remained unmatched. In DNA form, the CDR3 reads TGTGCCAGCAGGCTAGCGGGAGGGCGGCACGAGCAGTACTTC. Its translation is CASRLAGGRHEQYF.

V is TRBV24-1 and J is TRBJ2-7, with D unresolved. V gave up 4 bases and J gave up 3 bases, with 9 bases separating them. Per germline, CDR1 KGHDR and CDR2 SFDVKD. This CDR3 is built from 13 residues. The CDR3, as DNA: TGTGCCACCAGTGACGCCACAGACTACGAGCAGTACTTC. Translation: CATSDATDYEQYF.

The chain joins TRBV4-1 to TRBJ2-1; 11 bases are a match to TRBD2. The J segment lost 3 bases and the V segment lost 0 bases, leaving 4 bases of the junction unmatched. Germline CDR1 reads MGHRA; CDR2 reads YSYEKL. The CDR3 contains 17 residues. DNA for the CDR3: TGCGCCAGCAGCCAAGACCGGGGACTAGCGGACTACAATGAGCAGTTCTTC. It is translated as CASSQDRGLADYNEQFF.

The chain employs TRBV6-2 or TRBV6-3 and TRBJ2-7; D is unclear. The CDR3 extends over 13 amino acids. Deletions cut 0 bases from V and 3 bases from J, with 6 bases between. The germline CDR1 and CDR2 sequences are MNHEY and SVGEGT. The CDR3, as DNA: TGTGCCAGCAGTTACTCAGGCAGCTACGAGCAGTACTTC. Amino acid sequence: CASSYSGSYEQYF.

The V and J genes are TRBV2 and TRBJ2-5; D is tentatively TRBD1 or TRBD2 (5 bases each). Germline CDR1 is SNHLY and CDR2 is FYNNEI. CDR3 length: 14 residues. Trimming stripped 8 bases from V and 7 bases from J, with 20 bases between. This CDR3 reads CASDGLSPQGTQYF. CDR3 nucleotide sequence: TGTGCCAGCGATGGACTGTCCCCCCAGGGGACCCAGTACTTC.

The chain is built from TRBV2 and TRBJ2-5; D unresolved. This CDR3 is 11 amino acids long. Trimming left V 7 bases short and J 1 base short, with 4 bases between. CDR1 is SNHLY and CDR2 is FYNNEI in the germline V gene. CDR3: CASTPQETQYF. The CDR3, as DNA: TGTGCCAGCACCCCCCAAGAGACCCAGTACTTC.

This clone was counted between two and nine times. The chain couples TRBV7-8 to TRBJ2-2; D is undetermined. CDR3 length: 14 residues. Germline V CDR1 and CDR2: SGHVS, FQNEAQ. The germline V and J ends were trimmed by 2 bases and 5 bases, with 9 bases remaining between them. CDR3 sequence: CASSLMLNTGELFF. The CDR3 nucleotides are TGTGCCAGCAGCTTAATGTTGAATACCGGGGAGCTGTTTTTT.

CDR3 residues: CASKRDATDTQYF. DNA of the CDR3: TGTGCCAGCAAAAGGGACGCCACAGATACGCAGTATTTT. The rearrangement uses TRBV2 and TRBJ2-3; the D call may be TRBD1 or TRBD2 (5 bases each). Trimming took 7 bases from V and 2 from J, leaving 10 bases between them. Germline V lookup: CDR1 SNHLY, CDR2 FYNNEI. CDR3 length: 13 residues.

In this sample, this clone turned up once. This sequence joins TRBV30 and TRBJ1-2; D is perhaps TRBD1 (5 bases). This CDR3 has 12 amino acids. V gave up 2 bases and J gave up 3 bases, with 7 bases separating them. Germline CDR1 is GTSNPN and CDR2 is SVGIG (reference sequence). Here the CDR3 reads CAWSQGDYGYTF. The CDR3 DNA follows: TGTGCCTGGAGTCAGGGCGACTATGGCTACACCTTC.

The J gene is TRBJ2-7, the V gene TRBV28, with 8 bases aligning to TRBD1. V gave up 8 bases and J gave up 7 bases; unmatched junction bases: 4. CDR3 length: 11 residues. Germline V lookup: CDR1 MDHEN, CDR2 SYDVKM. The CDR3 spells CASSDRVEQYF. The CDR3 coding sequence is TGTGCCAGCTCGGACAGGGTAGAGCAGTACTTC.

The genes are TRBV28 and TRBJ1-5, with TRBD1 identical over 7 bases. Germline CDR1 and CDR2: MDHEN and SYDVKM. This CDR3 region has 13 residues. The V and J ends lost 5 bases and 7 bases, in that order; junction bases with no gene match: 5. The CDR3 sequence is CASSQQGWQPQHF. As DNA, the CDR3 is TGTGCCAGCAGTCAACAGGGGTGGCAGCCCCAGCATTTT.

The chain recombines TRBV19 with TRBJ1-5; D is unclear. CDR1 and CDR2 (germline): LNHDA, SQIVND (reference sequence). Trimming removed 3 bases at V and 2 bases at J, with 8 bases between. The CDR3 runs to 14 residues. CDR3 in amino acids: CASSIAPGNQPQHF. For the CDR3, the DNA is TGTGCCAGTAGTATTGCCCCAGGCAATCAGCCCCAGCATTTT.

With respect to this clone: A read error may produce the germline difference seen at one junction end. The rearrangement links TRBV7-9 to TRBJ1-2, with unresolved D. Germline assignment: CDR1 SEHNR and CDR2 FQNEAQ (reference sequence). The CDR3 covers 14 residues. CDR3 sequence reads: CATSSKTVNYGYTF. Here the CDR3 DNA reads TGTGCCACCAGCTCCAAAACAGTTAACTATGGCTACACCTTC. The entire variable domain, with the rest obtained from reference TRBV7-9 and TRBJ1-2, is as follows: DTGVSQNPRHKITKRGQNVTFRCDPISEHNRLYWYRQTLGQGPEFLTYFQNEAQLEKSRLLSDRFSAERPKGSFSTLEIQRTEQGDSAMYLCATSSKTVNYGYTFGSGTRLTVV.

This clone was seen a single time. The CDR3 sequence is CASREIIAGPPSGQYF. CDR3 DNA: TGTGCCAGCAGGGAGATCATAGCGGGACCCCCCTCGGGGCAGTACTTC. The chain has TRBV28 and TRBJ2-7, with 8 bases aligning to TRBD2. Germline loops: CDR1 MDHEN, CDR2 SYDVKM. The CDR3 is 16 amino acids. V lost 6 bases, J lost 9 bases, and 19 bases stayed unmatched.

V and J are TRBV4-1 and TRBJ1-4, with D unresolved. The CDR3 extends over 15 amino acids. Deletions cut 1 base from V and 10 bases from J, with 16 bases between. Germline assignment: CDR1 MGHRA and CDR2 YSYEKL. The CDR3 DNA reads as TGCGCCAGCAGCCAAGTCTGGTCTGGAACGGGAAAACTGTTTTTT. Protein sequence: CASSQVWSGTGKLFF.

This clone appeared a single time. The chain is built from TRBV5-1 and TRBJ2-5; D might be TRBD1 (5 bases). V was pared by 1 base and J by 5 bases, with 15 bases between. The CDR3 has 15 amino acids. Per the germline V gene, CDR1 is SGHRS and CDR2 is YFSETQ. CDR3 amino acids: CASSLLSGLWETQYF. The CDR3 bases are TGCGCCAGCAGCTTGCTATCAGGGTTGTGGGAGACCCAGTACTTC.

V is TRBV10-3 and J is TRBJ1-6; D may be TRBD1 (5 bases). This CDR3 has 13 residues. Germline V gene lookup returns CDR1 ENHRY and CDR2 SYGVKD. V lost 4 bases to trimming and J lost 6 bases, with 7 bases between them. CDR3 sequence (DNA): TGTGCCATCAGTGGGACATCTAATTCACCCCTCCACTTT. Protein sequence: CAISGTSNSPLHF.

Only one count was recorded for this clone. CDR3 sequence reads: CASRSAYHYEQYF. The CDR3 DNA follows: TGTGCCAGCAGGTCCGCGTACCACTACGAGCAGTACTTC. V and J are TRBV12-3 or TRBV12-4 and TRBJ2-7; D gene ambiguous. The CDR3 is made up of 13 amino acids. Trimming left V 6 bases short and J 3 bases short, with 12 bases between.

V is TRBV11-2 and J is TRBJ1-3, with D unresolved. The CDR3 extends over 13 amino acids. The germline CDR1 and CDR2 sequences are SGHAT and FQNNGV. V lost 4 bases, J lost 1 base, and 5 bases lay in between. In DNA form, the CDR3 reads TGTGCCAGCAGCTCGCAGTCTGGAAACACCATATATTTT. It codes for CASSSQSGNTIYF.

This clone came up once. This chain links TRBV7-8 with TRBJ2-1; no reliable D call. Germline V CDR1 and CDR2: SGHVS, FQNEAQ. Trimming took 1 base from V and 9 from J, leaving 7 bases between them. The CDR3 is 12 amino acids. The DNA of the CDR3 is TGTGCCAGCAGCTTAGGTCTTTTTGAGCAGTTCTTC. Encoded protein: CASSLGLFEQFF. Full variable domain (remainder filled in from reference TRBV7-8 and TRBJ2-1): GAGVSQSPRYKVAKRGQDVALRCDPISGHVSLFWYQQALGQGPEFLTYFQNEAQLDKSGLPSDRFFAERPEGSVSTLKIQRTQQEDSAVYLCASSLGLFEQFFGPGTRLTVL.